The 10 T cell receptor delta chains presented below share a single source sample, sequenced in a study of gamma-delta chains in newborns, infants, children. TCRdb called clones from the reads again using CATT. The sample shows 1,500 or so delta-chain clones, about 40% of them seen only once. Sequencing input: blood. Every receptor here comes from a child who had a fever.

This clone rates as medium-sized. J is TRDJ1 and V is TRDV2; 9 bases agree with TRDD3. Trimming cost V 3 bases and J 1 base; bases outside gene matches: 11. From germline, CDR1 is GEAIGNYY and CDR2 EKD. This CDR3 contains 17 residues. CDR3 coding DNA: TGTGCCTGTGACCAGATCGGGGGGGATACAAGCACCGATAAACTCATCTTT. This translates into CACDQIGGDTSTDKLIF.

This clone has a handful of counts. One junction end disagrees with the germline gene, perhaps due to a read error. The chain uses TRDV2 and TRDJ3, with TRDD3 as a possible D gene (6 bases). The CDR3 loop spans 21 amino acids. Germline CDR1 and CDR2: GEAIGNYY and EKD. The CDR3 is CACDPVIYSGGSPWDTRQVFF. The CDR3 DNA sequence: TGTGCCTGTGACCCGGTAATTTACTCGGGGGGGAGCCCCTGGGACACCCGACAGGTGTTTTTC.

This clone is categorized as large (0.1 to 1%). The same CDR3 can be traced to other DNA sequences in this sample. J is TRDJ1 and V is TRDV2; TRDD3 matches at 9 bases. Trimming at V came to 0 bases and at J to 0 bases, leaving 13 bases not matched to a gene. The CDR3 totals 19 residues. Germline V lookup: CDR1 GEAIGNYY, CDR2 EKD. The CDR3 sequence: CACDTVGLGDALYTDKLIF. CDR3 in DNA: TGTGCCTGTGACACCGTAGGACTGGGGGACGCCCTTTACACCGATAAACTCATCTTT.

For this clone: A much more abundant neighbour one base away suggests this may be a read error. CDR3 protein: CACDTPGAASSWDTRQMFF. The DNA for the CDR3 is TGTGCCTGTGACACCCCGGGGGCTGCAAGCTCCTGGGACACCCGACAGATGTTTTTC. The J gene is TRDJ3, the V gene TRDV2; perhaps TRDD3 as D (5 bases). The CDR3 has 19 amino acids. In germline, CDR1 is GEAIGNYY, CDR2 EKD. Trimming pared 0 bases from V and 0 bases from J, leaving 14 bases between.

As concerns this clone: Being one base from a much bigger clone, this may be a read error. The rearrangement joins TRDV1 to TRDJ3; TRDD2 matches at 9 bases. Germline-derived CDR1 and CDR2 are TSWWSYY and QGS. The CDR3 runs to 23 residues. The CDR3 DNA follows: TGTGCTCTTGGGGTTATGGCCTTCCTACGTGCTGGGGGCCCCTCCCGGGACACCCGACAGATGTTTTTC. Protein product: CALGVMAFLRAGGPSRDTRQMFF.

This clone showed up just once. A much larger clone lies one base from this, so it may be a read error. The J gene is TRDJ1, the V gene TRDV2; no reliable D call. V dropped 3 bases and J dropped 1 base, with 11 bases sitting between them. The germline gives CDR1 GEAIGNYY, CDR2 EKD. This CDR3 is 14 amino acids long. The CDR3 bases are TGTGCCTGTGACTCTATTCCAGTCACCGATAAACTCATCTTT. This sequence encodes CACDSIPVTDKLIF.

The gene calls are TRDV2 and TRDJ1, with TRDD3 matching over 13 bases. The V and J ends lost 8 bases and 3 bases, in that order; junction bases with no gene match: 14. The CDR3 has 17 residues. Germline V lookup: CDR1 GEAIGNYY, CDR2 EKD. CDR3 protein: CASFGLLGDTNADKLIF. The CDR3 region has the DNA TGTGCCTCCTTCGGTTTACTGGGGGATACGAACGCCGATAAACTCATCTTT.

The sample holds a few counts of this clone. This likely reflects a read error, since a far larger clone is one base away. The identical CDR3 is also encoded by other nucleotide sequences in the sample. This chain connects TRDV2 to TRDJ1; TRDD3 matches at 13 bases. The germline V gene encodes CDR1 GEAIGNYY and CDR2 EKD. V shed 0 bases, J shed 3 bases, and the junction held 12 bases outside the gene matches. CDR3 size: 19 residues. This CDR3 reads CACDTLDTGGYVKADKLIF. CDR3 DNA: TGTGCCTGTGACACCTTAGATACTGGGGGATACGTTAAAGCCGATAAACTCATCTTT.

With regard to this clone: A far larger clone is only one base removed, so a read error is likely. This CDR3 is also generated by other DNA sequences in the sample. J is TRDJ1 and V is TRDV1, with D perhaps TRDD3 (7 bases). The CDR3 length is 20 residues. Germline assignment: CDR1 TSWWSYY and CDR2 QGS. The CDR3 DNA reads TGTGCCCTTGGGGGAGTAGCGTTCCTATCTGGGGGCTTCGACACCGATAAACTCATCTTT. Translating it yields CALGGVAFLSGGFDTDKLIF.

This clone is medium-sized within its sample. J is TRDJ1 and V is TRDV2; 10 nucleotides match TRDD3. CDR1 is GEAIGNYY and CDR2 is EKD in the germline V gene. After removal of 1 base from V and 2 bases from J, the junction contained 3 bases not matched to a gene. The CDR3 is made up of 15 amino acids. The CDR3, as DNA: TGTGCCTGTGACACTCTACTGGGGGATACCGATAAACTCATCTTT. This sequence encodes CACDTLLGDTDKLIF.